These 25 T cell receptor beta chains came from one sample sequenced in a study of T cells in Graves' hyperthyroidism and ophthalmopathy. It was RNA transcripts that yielded the amplified TCR beta CDR3 regions. TCR CDR3 regions were first amplified by RT-PCR with HTBI primers. MiXCR was run by TCRdb on the multiplex PCR reads, yielding one entry per CDR3 protein. Of hundreds of thousands of distinct CDR3 sequences listed, approximately 14% were seen once; the top ten hold 11% to 15%. Sequencing was carried out using blood. The receptors derive from a woman between 18 and 29 years old with Graves' hyperthyroidism.

This clonotype occurred many times. CDR3 in amino acids: CASSYAPRNTEAFF. The CDR3 DNA sequence: TGTGCCAGCAGTTACGCACCCCGTAACACTGAAGCTTTCTTT. This chain connects TRBV6-5 to TRBJ1-1; D gene uncertain. Trimming removed 2 bases at V and 2 bases at J, with 9 bases between. CDR3 length: 14 amino acids. Looked up from germline, CDR1 is MNHEY and CDR2 is SVGAGI.

In this sample, this clonotype turned up many times. V gene TRBV12-3 or TRBV12-4 combines with J gene TRBJ1-2; no reliable D call. Trimming removed 3 bases at V and 4 bases at J, with 9 bases between. The CDR3 spans 13 residues. The DNA of the CDR3 is TGTGCCAGCAGTTTCGGACGGATCTATGGCTACACCTTC. It encodes CASSFGRIYGYTF.

The chain links TRBV4-2 to TRBJ2-2, with TRBD2 matching over 14 bases. With 5 bases clipped from V and 9 bases from J, the junction kept 11 bases outside the gene matches. Per germline, CDR1 LGHNA and CDR2 YNFKEQ. The CDR3 contains 17 residues. CDR3 sequence reads: CASSSRGTSGSGRELFF. In DNA form, the CDR3 reads TGTGCCAGCAGCTCACGGGGGACTAGCGGGAGTGGGCGGGAGCTGTTTTTT.

This clonotype was seen repeatedly, ten times or more. The chain uses TRBV20-1 and TRBJ1-4, with 7 bases aligning to TRBD1. The germline V gene encodes CDR1 DFQATT and CDR2 SNEGSKA (reference sequence). This CDR3 is 13 amino acids long. The trim removed 5 bases at V and 6 bases at J, leaving 6 bases unmatched. CDR3 in amino acids: CSADGTDHEKLFF. In DNA, the CDR3 is TGCAGTGCTGACGGGACAGACCATGAAAAACTGTTTTTT.

With regard to this clonotype: A read error may be the cause here, since a much bigger clone is one base away. This rearrangement joins TRBV7-6 to TRBJ2-7, with no clear D. The DNA matches TRBJ2-1 better at its end, which makes the J call doubtful. The CDR3 is made up of 13 amino acids. Per the germline V gene, CDR1 is SGHVS and CDR2 is FNYEAQ. CDR3 sequence (DNA): TGTGCCAGCAGCTATAGGAGCTCCTACGAGCAGTTCTTC. This translates into CASSYRSSYEQFF.

This clonotype occurred many times. This sequence joins TRBV9 and TRBJ1-1; TRBD1 is a possible D gene (6 bases). CDR3 length: 13 amino acids. V lost 3 bases, J lost 2 bases, and 8 bases lay in between. CDR1 is SGDLS, CDR2 YYNGEE, per germline. In DNA form, the CDR3 reads TGTGCCAGCAGCGGGGGGCTCAACACTGAAGCTTTCTTT. Translating gives CASSGGLNTEAFF.

The chain recombines TRBV29-1 with TRBJ2-1, with a tentative D call TRBD2 (5 bases). The V gene's germline CDR1 is SQVTM and CDR2 ANQGSEA. The CDR3 spans 9 residues. V lost 8 bases and J lost 8, with 7 bases in between. The CDR3 nucleotides are TGCAGCTCCGGGGATGAGCAGTTCTTC. This encodes CSSGDEQFF.

This clonotype was seen more than once but under ten times. This rearrangement joins TRBV5-1 to TRBJ2-1, with D perhaps matching TRBD1 (5 bases). Trimming took 7 bases from V and 6 from J, leaving 14 bases between them. The CDR3 spans 13 residues. CDR1 is SGHRS and CDR2 is YFSETQ in the germline V gene. The CDR3 DNA reads as TGCGCCAGCTCCCAGGGATGGACCAATGAGCAGTTCTTC. Amino acids: CASSQGWTNEQFF.

This clonotype was counted at least ten times. The chain employs TRBV28 and TRBJ1-4; D is perhaps TRBD1 (6 bases). Germline lookup yields CDR1 MDHEN and CDR2 SYDVKM. V was pared by 4 bases and J by 5 bases, with 11 bases between. The CDR3 spans 14 residues. CDR3 DNA sequence: TGTGCCAGCAGTTCCCCCACAGGGAATGAAAAACTGTTTTTT. This codes for CASSSPTGNEKLFF.

CDR3 DNA: TGTGCCAGCAGCGTCGATGAATTTAGCGTAGTGGGCGAGCAGTACTTC. Its translation is CASSVDEFSVVGEQYF. The chain couples TRBV9 to TRBJ2-7; possible D gene TRBD2, 5 bases. Trimming took 2 bases from V and 6 from J, leaving 21 bases between them. CDR3 length equals 16 residues. Germline V gene data show CDR1 as SGDLS and CDR2 as YYNGEE.

This clonotype was picked up many times. The chain combines TRBV20-1 with TRBJ2-3; D not certain. CDR1 is DFQATT, CDR2 SNEGSKA, per germline (reference sequence). V lost 6 bases and J lost 1, with 17 bases in between. CDR3 length equals 15 residues. The CDR3 DNA reads TGCAGTGCCCCGACACGGGCCCACGGCACAGATACGCAGTATTTT. Amino acids: CSAPTRAHGTDTQYF.

V and J are TRBV6-5 and TRBJ1-2, with D maybe TRBD1 (6 bases). This CDR3 contains 16 residues. The V end lost 4 bases, the J end lost 4 bases, and 19 bases lay between the germline ends. Germline CDR1 MNHEY, CDR2 SVGAGI. The CDR3 region has the DNA TGTGCCAGCAGTTCCACCCCCCCCGGGGGGCCCTATGGCTACACCTTC. It codes for CASSSTPPGGPYGYTF.

The table lists this clonotype with many counts. J is TRBJ1-1 and V is TRBV5-1; the D gene is possibly TRBD1 (6 bases). V lost 3 bases to trimming and J lost 1 base, with 16 bases between them. CDR1 SGHRS and CDR2 YFSETQ come from the germline V gene. The CDR3 contains 16 residues. The CDR3 DNA reads TGCGCCAGCAGCTATCAAGGGGGTGTATGGAACACTGAAGCTTTCTTT. Translation gives CASSYQGGVWNTEAFF.

The genes are TRBV4-3 and TRBJ2-3; 12 nucleotides agree with TRBD2. J gave up 4 bases and V 2 bases, and 13 bases lay outside the gene matches. Germline V gene sequence: CDR1 LGHNA, CDR2 YSLEER. The length of the CDR3 is 19 residues. DNA for the CDR3: TGCGCCAGCAGCCAAACGCCGGGACTAGCGGGCATGGGGGCAGATACGCAGTATTTT. Its translation is CASSQTPGLAGMGADTQYF.

Many counts were recorded for this clonotype. The gene calls are TRBV12-3 or TRBV12-4 and TRBJ2-7; TRBD2 matches at 12 bases. Unmatched junction bases numbered 10, after V lost 5 bases and J lost 8 bases. This CDR3 region has 15 residues. In DNA, the CDR3 is TGTGCCAGCAGTATTGGACTAGCGGGAAAGGGGAAGCAGTACTTC. It encodes CASSIGLAGKGKQYF.

The V gene is TRBV5-8, the J gene TRBJ1-4, with D maybe TRBD1 (6 bases). The CDR3 sequence is 16 residues long. Trimming stripped 0 bases from V and 8 bases from J, with 17 bases between. Germline assignment: CDR1 SGHTS and CDR2 YDEGEE. CDR3 residues: CASSLGRGARSEKLFF. For the CDR3, the DNA is TGTGCCAGCAGCTTGGGACGGGGGGCGCGGAGCGAAAAACTGTTTTTT.

This clonotype was seen many times. The chain recombines TRBV12-3 or TRBV12-4 with TRBJ2-5; 13 nucleotides line up with TRBD2. The CDR3 is 17 amino acids. J gave up 1 base and V 1 base, and 3 bases lay outside the gene matches. The CDR3 loop is CASSLGGTSGAQETQYF. CDR3 nucleotide sequence: TGTGCCAGCAGTTTAGGAGGGACTAGCGGGGCCCAAGAGACCCAGTACTTC.

The chain combines TRBV6-2 or TRBV6-3 with TRBJ1-2, with D hard to call. CDR1 MNHEY and CDR2 SVGEGT come from the germline V gene. The CDR3 has 15 amino acids. Trimming pared 6 bases from V and 0 bases from J, leaving 14 bases between. The CDR3 is CASSYSDVTNYGYTF. The CDR3 DNA reads as TGTGCCAGCAGCTATTCAGACGTCACTAACTATGGCTACACCTTC.

This clonotype was recorded at least ten times. The chain joins TRBV6-2 or TRBV6-3 to TRBJ2-5; D might be TRBD2 (7 bases). The V gene lost 4 bases and the J gene lost 1 base, with 16 bases spanning the gap. This CDR3 has 16 amino acids. Germline-derived CDR1 and CDR2 are MNHEY and SVGEGT. The CDR3, as DNA: TGTGCCAGCAGTTCCCTCCGAGGGGGGGTCCAAGAGACCCAGTACTTC. As protein: CASSSLRGGVQETQYF.

The rearrangement uses TRBV7-9 and TRBJ2-1, with a possible D match to TRBD1 (6 bases). The CDR3 covers 13 residues. Trimming shortened V by 4 bases and J by 9 bases, and 13 bases separated the two germline ends. In germline, CDR1 is SEHNR, CDR2 FQNEAQ (reference sequence). Written as DNA, the CDR3 is TGTGCCAGCAGCTCACAGGGTCGTACTGAGCAGTTCTTC. Translating it yields CASSSQGRTEQFF.

This clonotype showed up many times. This sequence joins TRBV28 and TRBJ2-1; 12 nucleotides line up with TRBD2. With 5 bases clipped from V and 9 bases from J, the junction kept 8 bases outside the gene matches. From germline, CDR1 is MDHEN and CDR2 SYDVKM. This CDR3 has 15 amino acids. The CDR3 loop reads CASSVLAGGPFEQFF. CDR3 in DNA: TGTGCCAGCAGTGTCCTAGCGGGAGGGCCCTTTGAGCAGTTCTTC. Full variable domain (remainder filled in from reference TRBV28 and TRBJ2-1): DVKVTQSSRYLVKRTGEKVFLECVQDMDHENMFWYRQDPGLGLRLIYFSYDVKMKEKGDIPEGYSVSREKKERFSLILESASTNQTSMYLCASSVLAGGPFEQFFGPGTRLTVL.

This clonotype was seen repeatedly, ten times or more. The J gene is TRBJ2-3, the V gene TRBV20-1, with 10 bases lining up with TRBD1. V gave up 6 bases and J gave up 3 bases; unmatched junction bases: 6. The CDR3 sequence is 14 residues long. CDR1 and CDR2 from the germline V gene are DFQATT and SNEGSKA (reference sequence). CDR3 amino acids: CSALWTGGTDTQYF. The CDR3 DNA is TGCAGTGCCCTTTGGACAGGGGGAACAGATACGCAGTATTTT.

J is TRBJ1-5 and V is TRBV2; a possible D gene is TRBD1 (6 bases). V dropped 7 bases and J dropped 0 bases, with 16 bases sitting between them. There are 16 residues in the CDR3. Germline CDR1 SNHLY, CDR2 FYNNEI. CDR3: CASKGVQIYSNQPQHF. DNA for the CDR3: TGTGCCAGCAAGGGGGTACAAATTTATAGCAATCAGCCCCAGCATTTT. Based on the CDR3 plus reference TRBV2 and TRBJ1-5, the full variable domain is EPEVTQTPSHQVTQMGQEVILRCVPISNHLYFYWYRQILGQKVEFLVSFYNNEISEKSEIFDDQFSVERPDGSNFTLKIRSTKLEDSAMYFCASKGVQIYSNQPQHFGDGTRLSIL.

A few counts support this clonotype. The chain joins TRBV12-3 or TRBV12-4 to TRBJ2-1; no firm D call. This CDR3 comprises 15 residues. Trimming removed 2 bases at V and 8 bases at J, with 16 bases between. The CDR3 spells CASSLRALSNDEQFF. As DNA, the CDR3 is TGTGCCAGCAGTTTACGGGCCCTCAGCAATGATGAGCAGTTCTTC.

The chain employs TRBV20-1 and TRBJ2-7; D possibly matches TRBD1 or TRBD2 (5 bases each). The germline CDR1 and CDR2 sequences are DFQATT and SNEGSKA (reference sequence). V shed 1 base and J shed 0 bases, with 10 bases lying between them. The CDR3 is 14 amino acids. DNA for the CDR3: TGCAGTGCTAGAGGAGCAGGGAGCTCCTACGAGCAGTACTTC. Protein: CSARGAGSSYEQYF.